A selection of T cell receptor beta chains follows, all from one sample in a study of cytomegalovirus exposure and HLA in healthy donors. The repertoire was sequenced with immunoSEQ multiplex PCR; TCRdb's copy has only in-frame clones and lacks some. Among 95,000 to 110,000 clones listed, more than 75% were seen once. Sequencing was carried out using PBMCs. Receptors were obtained from a man aged 25 to 40 in good health and CMV-seropositive. Both conserved end residues are part of each CDR3. Expanded clones are given a class, and other clones once, few, many or no size at all.

CDR3 | V | size | J
CASSAGFYQPQHF | TRBV14 | few | TRBJ1-5
CASSLGQGYTYEQYF | TRBV5-5 | . | TRBJ2-7
CASSQEMGVGAGFNYGYTF | TRBV4-1 | . | TRBJ1-2
CAWSLPGLRGDGNTIYF | TRBV30 | . | TRBJ1-3
CASSPRPILDRGYTGELFF | TRBV9 | . | TRBJ2-2
CASTPSFPNGGYTF | TRBV19 | . | TRBJ1-2
CASSFRGTGELFF | TRBV28 | . | TRBJ2-2
CASSMGQAEKLFF | TRBV5-1 | once | TRBJ1-4
CASSQQASSGANGLTF | TRBV5-1 | . | TRBJ2-6
CASSESGNTEAFF | TRBV10-1 | once | TRBJ1-1
CASSPGSASYEQYF | TRBV18 | . | TRBJ2-7
CASSLGPQGQLSGNTIYF | TRBV5-1 | . | TRBJ1-3
CASSDRANTEAFF | TRBV6-1 | . | TRBJ1-1
CASSSSLAGDEQFF | TRBV5-1 | . | TRBJ2-1
CASSINGGTGELFF | TRBV19 | . | TRBJ2-2
CASSMKGENTEAFF | TRBV19 | . | TRBJ1-1
CTSSQERSPQGMRHTQYF | TRBV1 | . | TRBJ2-3
CASSRGWRGTRGSQFF | TRBV13 | . | TRBJ2-1
CAIRDYNTGELFF | TRBV10-3 | . | TRBJ2-2
CASRTQGPGANGLTF | TRBV2 | . | TRBJ2-6
CASRTGTTEETQYF | TRBV28 | once | TRBJ2-5
CASSLEESGGDEQYF | TRBV5-1 | . | TRBJ2-7
CASRPTGGAGGYTF | TRBV5-5 | . | TRBJ1-2
CSVGDAGRGQPQHF | TRBV29-1 | . | TRBJ1-5
CASSLGQGGVDTIYF | TRBV6-5 | . | TRBJ1-3
CASRGTSGGTGTQYF | TRBV7-9 | . | TRBJ2-5
CASGEYEQYF | TRBV19 | . | TRBJ2-7
CASTQGISYEQYF | TRBV6-6 | . | TRBJ2-7
CAWGEGQLRDEQFF | TRBV30 | . | TRBJ2-1
CASNSRQASTDTQYF | TRBV5-1 | . | TRBJ2-3
CASKTSGFREQFF | TRBV6-5 | . | TRBJ2-1
CASSLEAGLPYNSPLHF | TRBV4-1 | . | TRBJ1-6
CASSLQRSSGGETQYF | TRBV19 | . | TRBJ2-5
CASSPQGFYGYTF | TRBV25-1 | . | TRBJ1-2
CASSSAPTGPDYGYTF | TRBV11-1 | few | TRBJ1-2
CSSSLVGLPLHF | TRBV7-9 | . | TRBJ1-6
CASSAGTVNEQYF | TRBV2 | . | TRBJ2-7
CATSRVATMRNTIYF | TRBV15 | . | TRBJ1-3
CASSAQGAHGYTF | TRBV5-4 | . | TRBJ1-2
CASLAAGTNYGYTF | TRBV25-1 | . | TRBJ1-2
CASSWRGAEAFF | TRBV5-6 | . | TRBJ1-1
CASRVTGTGNQPQHF | TRBV6-5 | . | TRBJ1-5
CASSLSGRAPYEQYF | TRBV27 | once | TRBJ2-7
CSGGVEVQFF | TRBV20-1 | . | TRBJ2-1
CASSQLADYGYTF | TRBV23-1 | . | TRBJ1-2
CASSVDLGGGSPLHF | TRBV9 | once | TRBJ1-6
CASSLDTSYEQYF | TRBV5-4 | . | TRBJ2-7
CASSPRFPSGGLQQYF | TRBV19 | few | TRBJ2-7
CASSPRGGSYTGELFF | TRBV6-9 | . | TRBJ2-2